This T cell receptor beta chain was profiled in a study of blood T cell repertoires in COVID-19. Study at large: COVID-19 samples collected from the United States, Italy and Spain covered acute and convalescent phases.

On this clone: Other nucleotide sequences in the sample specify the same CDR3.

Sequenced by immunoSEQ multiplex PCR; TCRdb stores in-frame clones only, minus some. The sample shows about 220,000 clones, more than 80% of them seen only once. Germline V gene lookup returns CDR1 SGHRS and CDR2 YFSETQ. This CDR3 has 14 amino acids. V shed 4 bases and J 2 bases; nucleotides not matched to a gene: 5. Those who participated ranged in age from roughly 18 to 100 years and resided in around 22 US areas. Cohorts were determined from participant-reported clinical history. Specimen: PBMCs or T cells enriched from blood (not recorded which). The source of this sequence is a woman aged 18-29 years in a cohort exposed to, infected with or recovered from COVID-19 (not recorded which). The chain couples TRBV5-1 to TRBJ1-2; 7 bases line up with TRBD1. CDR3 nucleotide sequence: TGCGCCAGCAGCCTCGGGACAGCCAACTATGGCTACACCTTC. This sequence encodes CASSLGTANYGYTF.